The sample holds a few counts of the clone carrying this T cell receptor beta chain. The antigen is unknown. CDR1 WNHNN and CDR2 SYGVQD come from the germline V gene (reference sequence). The CDR3 runs 14 residues. The ends were cut back, 8 bases at V and 8 bases at J, with 21 bases in the middle. The data were obtained in a study of cytomegalovirus exposure and HLA in healthy donors. Study-wide context: Most donors, 70% to 85% of some 400 genotyped, fell in the Caucasian-associated ancestry cluster. Whole-study findings and limits: The study dropped some indistinguishable V segments, TRBV6-2 and TRBV6-3 among them. As a later analysis showed, a missense DCLRE1C variant was linked to trimming of TCR beta V- and J-genes. As immune exposure information, only CMV serostatus was available.

In the PCR, 60 Vbeta and 13 Jbeta primers were used. Assay: immunoSEQ multiplex PCR; the TCRdb copy retains only in-frame clones and omits some. The sample lists 150,000 to 200,000 clones, 75% to 90% occurring once. Material for sequencing was PBMCs. This rearrangement joins TRBV10-1 to TRBJ1-2, with a weak D call TRBD1 (6 bases). The receptor was isolated from a boy between 2 and 10 years old in good health and CMV-seronegative. CDR3 coding DNA: TGCGCCAGCGCCTGGGACACATTATCTCGCGGCTACACCTTC. It encodes CASAWDTLSRGYTF.